These 24 T cell receptor beta chains were all obtained from the same sample, sequenced in a study of blood T cell repertoires in COVID-19 (dated by TCRdb to the early 2020s). The method behind the library was the immunoSEQ multiplex PCR assay. The table was pulled from immuneACCESS by TCRdb, which kept in-frame rearrangements only. Such tables lose some clones; where checked, under half of the loss comes from unresolved V genes, and the rest has no known cause. The sample data list about 120,000 clones, and 70% to 85% of these were observed just once. 7% to 9.5% of the sample goes to the ten largest clones. The sequencing sample was made of peripheral blood. These receptors all stem from a man in his 70s with active or convalescent COVID-19.

The chain is built from TRBV7-2 and TRBJ1-3, with 10 bases fitting TRBD1. The CDR3 consists of 15 residues. CDR1 is SGHTA and CDR2 is FQGNSA in the germline V gene. With 6 bases clipped from V and 5 bases from J, the junction kept 7 bases outside the gene matches. The DNA of the CDR3 is TGTGCCAGCAGGTTACCGGGACAGGGGAGAAACACCATATATTTT. It translates to CASRLPGQGRNTIYF.

The genes are TRBV7-3 and TRBJ1-1; perhaps TRBD1 as D (6 bases). Per germline, CDR1 SGHTA and CDR2 FQGTGA. The CDR3 extends over 19 amino acids. The ends were cut back, 0 bases at V and 0 bases at J, with 20 bases in the middle. CDR3: CASSLTNSGHTTMNTEAFF. In nucleotides, the CDR3 is TGTGCCAGCAGCTTAACTAACTCGGGACATACGACTATGAACACTGAAGCTTTCTTT.

This chain connects TRBV25-1 to TRBJ1-1, with 9 bases aligning to TRBD1. Germline CDR1 MGHDK, CDR2 SYGVNS. J gave up 7 bases and V 6 bases, and 9 bases lay outside the gene matches. CDR3 length equals 14 residues. In DNA form, the CDR3 reads TGTGCCAGCAGACAACAGGGGGCTGTTGGTGAAGCTTTCTTT. This gives the protein CASRQQGAVGEAFF.

This clone showed up just a few times. The V and J genes are TRBV6-5 and TRBJ2-4, with D perhaps matching TRBD2 (6 bases). Trimming stripped 4 bases from V and 6 bases from J, with 13 bases between. Germline V gene sequence: CDR1 MNHEY, CDR2 SVGAGI. CDR3 length: 14 amino acids. The CDR3 DNA reads as TGTGCCAGCAGTTTGGGGGGAGGAGGAAACATTCAGTACTTC. It codes for CASSLGGGGNIQYF.

The J gene is TRBJ2-5, the V gene TRBV5-1; 7 bases agree with TRBD1. The CDR3 totals 14 residues. Trimming took 5 bases from V and 2 from J; bases not matched to a gene: 6. CDR1 SGHRS and CDR2 YFSETQ come from the germline V gene. In DNA, the CDR3 is TGCGCCAGCAGTAGGGACAGTCAACAAGAGACCCAGTACTTC. Translated, it gives CASSRDSQQETQYF.

This chain links TRBV2 with TRBJ1-1, with TRBD1 matching 9 bases. The CDR3 has 13 amino acids. The J segment lost 5 bases and the V segment lost 8 bases, leaving 6 bases of the junction unmatched. Per the germline V gene, CDR1 is SNHLY and CDR2 is FYNNEI. Written as DNA, the CDR3 is TGTGCCAGCTGCACCGACAGGGGGACTGAAGCTTTCTTT. It specifies CASCTDRGTEAFF. Supplemented by reference TRBV2 and TRBJ1-1, the full variable domain reads EPEVTQTPSHQVTQMGQEVILRCVPISNHLYFYWYRQILGQKVEFLVSFYNNEISEKSEIFDDQFSVERPDGSNFTLKIRSTKLEDSAMYFCASCTDRGTEAFFGQGTRLTVV.

This chain links TRBV19 with TRBJ1-2; 7 bases agree with TRBD1. V was pared by 4 bases and J by 5 bases, with 10 bases of the junction left unmatched. Germline V gives CDR1 LNHDA, CDR2 SQIVND (reference sequence). The CDR3 consists of 15 residues. For the CDR3, the DNA is TGTGCCAGTAGTACCACACCCGGGACAGTTTATGGCTACACCTTC. It codes for CASSTTPGTVYGYTF.

The CDR3 spells CASSPLAGGPGEQFF. CDR3 DNA: TGTGCCAGCAGCCCCCTAGCGGGGGGGCCGGGTGAGCAGTTCTTC. The chain is built from TRBV7-3 and TRBJ2-1; TRBD2 matches at 12 bases. Losses at the gene ends were 5 bases for V and 9 bases for J; bases not matched to a gene: 8. Germline CDR1 SGHTA, CDR2 FQGTGA. The CDR3 length is 15 residues.

This chain connects TRBV7-8 to TRBJ2-5, with 8 bases that match TRBD1. The CDR3 has 14 amino acids. V shed 5 bases, J shed 4 bases, and the junction held 6 bases outside the gene matches. Germline V lookup: CDR1 SGHVS, CDR2 FQNEAQ. The CDR3 nucleotides read TGTGCCAGCAGCCAACGACAGGGGAGAGAGACCCAGTACTTC. Its protein is CASSQRQGRETQYF.

The chain is built from TRBV7-8 and TRBJ2-3, with 10 bases matching TRBD2. Germline-derived CDR1 and CDR2 are SGHVS and FQNEAQ. V trimming: 3 bases; J trimming: 2 bases; junction bases outside the gene matches: 2. This CDR3 is 15 amino acids long. The chain's CDR3 is CASSFLAGVTDTQYF. CDR3 sequence (DNA): TGTGCCAGCAGCTTCCTAGCGGGAGTCACAGATACGCAGTATTTT.

This rearrangement joins TRBV5-1 to TRBJ1-3, with D perhaps matching TRBD1 (6 bases). The germline V and J ends were trimmed by 4 bases and 4 bases, with 12 bases remaining between them. CDR1 and CDR2 (germline): SGHRS, YFSETQ. This CDR3 is 14 amino acids long. CDR3 DNA sequence: TGCGCCAGCAGCCCGGACAGTCGAGGAAACACCATATATTTT. It is translated as CASSPDSRGNTIYF.

This clone was observed a single time. The rearrangement joins TRBV6-4 to TRBJ1-1; no firm D call. Trimming removed 4 bases at V and 4 bases at J, with 10 bases between. Germline loops: CDR1 MRHNA, CDR2 SNTAGT. This CDR3 has 13 amino acids. The CDR3 DNA reads TGTGCCAGCAGTGTCTCCAGGTCCACTGAAGCTTTCTTT. It codes for CASSVSRSTEAFF.

The gene calls are TRBV2 and TRBJ1-5; D possibly corresponds to TRBD1 (5 bases). Deletions cut 4 bases from V and 2 bases from J, with 12 bases between. The germline gives CDR1 SNHLY, CDR2 FYNNEI. The CDR3 spans 15 residues. The CDR3 bases are TGTGCCAGCAGTGTACAAGGGGAAGGCAATCAGCCCCAGCATTTT. It specifies CASSVQGEGNQPQHF. Variable domain in full (rest from reference TRBV2 and TRBJ1-5): EPEVTQTPSHQVTQMGQEVILRCVPISNHLYFYWYRQILGQKVEFLVSFYNNEISEKSEIFDDQFSVERPDGSNFTLKIRSTKLEDSAMYFCASSVQGEGNQPQHFGDGTRLSIL.

The chain joins TRBV6-2 or TRBV6-3 to TRBJ2-7; D call uncertain. Trimming took off 5 bases at V and 2 bases at J, with 10 bases between the two ends. Germline V gene sequence: CDR1 MNHEY, CDR2 SVGEGT. The CDR3 runs to 13 residues. The CDR3 spells CASSLRATYEQYF. The CDR3 bases are TGTGCCAGCAGTCTCAGAGCGACCTACGAGCAGTACTTC.

The chain joins TRBV7-3 to TRBJ1-2, with 8 bases identical to TRBD1. The germline V gene has CDR1 SGHTA and CDR2 FQGTGA. The CDR3 totals 13 residues. V was pared by 5 bases and J by 7 bases, with 6 bases of the junction left unmatched. The CDR3 is CASSQQDRAGYTF. In DNA, the CDR3 is TGTGCCAGCAGCCAACAGGACAGGGCTGGCTACACCTTC.

The chain joins TRBV5-1 to TRBJ2-3, with D maybe TRBD2 (7 bases). The germline CDR1 and CDR2 sequences are SGHRS and YFSETQ. The CDR3 sequence is 16 residues long. Trimming shortened V by 0 bases and J by 3 bases, and 14 bases separated the two germline ends. CDR3 nucleotides: TGCGCCAGCAGCTTGGACCCGCGGGGGCTAACAGATACGCAGTATTTT. This sequence encodes CASSLDPRGLTDTQYF.

The chain links TRBV11-1 to TRBJ1-1, with 9 bases that match TRBD1. The V segment lost 0 bases and the J segment 5 bases; nucleotides outside the gene matches: 7. The CDR3 covers 16 residues. Germline V gene sequence: CDR1 SGHAT, CDR2 FQDESV (reference sequence). The CDR3 is CASSLAQGTGRTEAFF. The CDR3 nucleotides are TGTGCCAGCAGCTTAGCCCAGGGGACAGGGAGGACTGAAGCTTTCTTT.

This clone has only a few counts. This chain links TRBV11-3 with TRBJ2-1, with a weak D call TRBD1 (5 bases). V lost 6 bases to trimming and J lost 4 bases, with 10 bases between them. The germline CDR1 and CDR2 sequences are SGHNT and YENEEA. The CDR3 covers 13 residues. The CDR3, as DNA: TGTGCCAGCAGACTCCCAGGGTACAATGAGCAGTTCTTC. Encoded protein: CASRLPGYNEQFF.

This chain connects TRBV4-1 to TRBJ2-3, with D maybe TRBD2 (6 bases). V lost 0 bases, J lost 6 bases, and 25 bases lay in between. This CDR3 spans 19 amino acids. Per the germline V gene, CDR1 is MGHRA and CDR2 is YSYEKL. In nucleotides, the CDR3 is TGCGCCAGCAGCCAAGATGGTGCTAGCGTTCTTGGGGCTTTCGATACGCAGTATTTT. The encoded protein is CASSQDGASVLGAFDTQYF.

The J gene is TRBJ1-2, the V gene TRBV4-3; D is possibly TRBD1 (5 bases). The CDR3 spans 15 residues. CDR1 and CDR2 from the germline V gene are LGHNA and YSLEER. The germline V and J ends were trimmed by 0 bases and 8 bases, with 16 bases remaining between them. The CDR3 DNA reads as TGCGCCAGCAGCCAAGAGGGGAGGGGATTCGACGGCTACACCTTC. Translated: CASSQEGRGFDGYTF.

This clone showed up just once. The J gene is TRBJ2-3, the V gene TRBV29-1; D unresolved. Per the germline V gene, CDR1 is SQVTM and CDR2 is ANQGSEA. With 5 bases removed from V and 4 bases from J, the gap between germline ends came to 13 bases. This CDR3 is built from 13 residues. The CDR3 loop reads CSVRYGGADTQYF. The CDR3, as DNA: TGCAGCGTTAGATATGGCGGCGCAGATACGCAGTATTTT.

The V and J genes are TRBV5-1 and TRBJ1-6, with a tentative D call TRBD1 (6 bases). CDR1 is SGHRS, CDR2 YFSETQ, per germline. V lost 0 bases and J 8 bases, leaving 18 bases between the germline ends. This CDR3 is built from 17 residues. CDR3 loop: CASSLVRPGESDSPLHF. The CDR3 nucleotides read TGCGCCAGCAGCTTGGTACGCCCAGGGGAAAGCGATTCACCCCTCCACTTT.

The chain couples TRBV9 to TRBJ1-2; D unresolved. This CDR3 has 15 amino acids. Germline V gene lookup returns CDR1 SGDLS and CDR2 YYNGEE. V lost 0 bases and J lost 0, with 9 bases in between. The CDR3 loop reads CASSVASSANYGYTF. The CDR3 nucleotides read TGTGCCAGCAGCGTAGCTTCCTCAGCTAACTATGGCTACACCTTC.

Concerning this clone itself: Other nucleotide sequences from this sample produce the same CDR3. This chain joins TRBV18 and TRBJ2-7; 7 bases match TRBD1. The CDR3 consists of 15 residues. Trimming at V came to 6 bases and at J to 2 bases, leaving 10 bases not matched to a gene. Germline loops: CDR1 KGHSH, CDR2 LQKENI. CDR3 loop: CASSSSRTGTYEQYF. DNA for the CDR3: TGTGCCAGCTCCTCCTCTAGGACAGGCACCTACGAGCAGTACTTC.